This record covers a single TCR beta chain. CDR3 size: 15 residues. Germline lookup yields CDR1 SGHNT and CDR2 YYREEE (reference sequence). Deletions cut 1 base from V and 4 bases from J, with 14 bases between. This record belongs to a study of CD8 T cells in Susac syndrome. Sequencing of TCR beta was undertaken in CD8+ and CD4+ T cells derived from blood. TEMRA cells were enriched by FACS, while CD8+ and CD4+ T cells were obtained through a negative isolation that was performed magnetically. When the RNA was reverse transcribed, random hexamers were used with an input of about 0.45 to 1 ug. MiXCR, run by TCRdb on the immunoSEQ multiplex PCR reads, gives a single entry per CDR3 protein. The repertoire holds 200,000 to 250,000 distinct CDR3 sequences, with 85% to 95% as singletons.

The chain recombines TRBV5-4 with TRBJ2-5; tentatively, D is TRBD2 (6 bases). The sequence was obtained from a human donor with multiple sclerosis. The sequenced sample was CD4+ T cells from PBMCs. CDR3 sequence: CASSLSVGGSETQYF. The DNA for the CDR3 is TGTGCCAGCAGCTTGTCCGTCGGGGGATCAGAGACCCAGTACTTC.